This T cell receptor (beta chain) was documented in a study of blood T cell repertoires in COVID-19. For the study at large: The United States, Italy and Spain provided the acute and convalescent COVID-19 samples. Nucleic acid was either cDNA or gDNA, and it came from T cells, B-cell-depleted T cells, or PBMCs.

Germline trimming cut 8 bases from V and 2 bases from J; bases unmatched to any gene: 6. In germline, CDR1 is MNHEY, CDR2 SVGAGI. The CDR3 consists of 13 residues. Original processing methods: Counts of nucleated cells, estimated from reference gene primer amplification, were obtained. Only in-frame clones appear in the TCRdb table, and some are missing; sequencing was by immunoSEQ multiplex PCR. V, J and clone size were drawn from that table, and D and trimming were deduced from the DNA. The table lists around 240,000 clones, around 83% of them singletons, with approximately 7.4% in the top ten. This clone occurred once.

This chain joins TRBV6-5 and TRBJ2-7; 7 nucleotides agree with TRBD1. Sequenced material: peripheral blood. This receptor was obtained from a woman in her fifties or sixties with acute or convalescent COVID-19. The CDR3 DNA follows: TGTGCCAGCGGTAGGACAGGTACCTACGAGCAGTACTTC. This encodes CASGRTGTYEQYF.